This T cell receptor beta chain was obtained from a study of T cell responses to AZD1222 COVID-19 vaccine. The table came from immunoSEQ multiplex PCR; TCRdb's copy has only in-frame clones and leaves some out. Counted here are about 110,000 clones, less than 95% occurring once; the ten biggest clones make up roughly 3.1%. Study findings and constraints: Receipt of two AZD1222 doses was followed by a rise in Spike-specific TCR breadth and depth. Across the whole spike, CD4 TCRs peaked at regions 160-218 and 743-854.

The V end lost 3 bases, the J end lost 6 bases, and 20 bases lay between the germline ends. Looked up from germline, CDR1 is PRHDT and CDR2 is FYEKMQ (reference sequence). The CDR3 runs 16 residues. Points on this clone: The antigen remains unidentified.

Second-dose timings of about 4 or about 12 weeks were pooled. The starting material was peripheral blood, obtained 28 days after the second AZD1222 dose. The chain carries TRBV13 and TRBJ1-1; TRBD1 might be the D (6 bases). The clonotype comes from an adult who received the AZD1222 COVID-19 vaccine. The CDR3 region is CASSLGAIGSGAEAFF. The CDR3 region has the DNA TGTGCCAGCAGCTTGGGGGCAATCGGTAGTGGGGCTGAAGCTTTCTTT.